Each of the 20 T cell receptor beta chains below was sequenced from the same sample in a study of cytomegalovirus exposure and HLA in healthy donors. This PCR relied on a set of 60 Vbeta primers and 13 Jbeta primers. Data came from immunoSEQ multiplex PCR; TCRdb stores just in-frame clones and leaves some out. Found here are some 170,000 clones, around 83% of them singletons; the top ten hold about 4%. The sample comprised PBMCs. The receptors here all came from a man aged 50-60 years in good health and CMV-seropositive.

The genes are TRBV7-9 and TRBJ2-3; 8 nucleotides align to TRBD2. The CDR3 runs 17 residues. Unmatched junction bases numbered 16, after V lost 5 bases and J lost 6 bases. CDR1 and CDR2 from the germline V gene are SEHNR and FQNEAQ (reference sequence). The chain's CDR3 is CASSPPWERESPDTQYF. The CDR3 bases are TGTGCCAGCAGCCCACCTTGGGAGCGGGAGAGTCCGGATACGCAGTATTTT.

The chain recombines TRBV28 with TRBJ2-1, with TRBD2 matching over 7 bases. The CDR3 totals 14 residues. The V gene's germline CDR1 is MDHEN and CDR2 SYDVKM. After removal of 9 bases from V and 7 bases from J, the junction contained 12 bases not matched to a gene. The CDR3 DNA follows: TGTGCCAGTCGAGGGGTACTAGCGTGGAATGAGCAGTTCTTC. Translated: CASRGVLAWNEQFF.

The V gene is TRBV28, the J gene TRBJ2-1; TRBD2 agrees at 8 bases. The germline V gene has CDR1 MDHEN and CDR2 SYDVKM. The CDR3 covers 15 residues. Germline trimming cut 3 bases from V and 2 bases from J; bases unmatched to any gene: 3. The chain's CDR3 is CASSLSGRAYNEQFF. CDR3 nucleotides: TGTGCCAGCAGTTTGTCCGGGAGGGCCTACAATGAGCAGTTCTTC.

The V and J genes are TRBV2 and TRBJ1-5; weak D call: TRBD1 (6 bases). V was clipped by 0 bases and J by 6 bases, with 27 bases between them. CDR1 SNHLY and CDR2 FYNNEI come from the germline V gene. The CDR3 has 20 residues. Written as DNA, the CDR3 is TGTGCCAGCAGTGAAGCGGCCCTAAACAGGGAACGTCTTGTAGGTCAGCCCCAGCATTTT. This encodes CASSEAALNRERLVGQPQHF. Together with reference TRBV2 and TRBJ1-5, the CDR3 gives the full variable domain: EPEVTQTPSHQVTQMGQEVILRCVPISNHLYFYWYRQILGQKVEFLVSFYNNEISEKSEIFDDQFSVERPDGSNFTLKIRSTKLEDSAMYFCASSEAALNRERLVGQPQHFGDGTRLSIL.

The rearrangement uses TRBV5-1 and TRBJ2-1, with D unresolved. V gave up 7 bases and J gave up 3 bases, with 11 bases separating them. The germline V gene has CDR1 SGHRS and CDR2 YFSETQ. This CDR3 spans 13 amino acids. The CDR3 DNA is TGCGCCAGCGGCCCCAGGCTCTACAATGAGCAGTTCTTC. This encodes CASGPRLYNEQFF.

This clone has only a few counts. The V gene is TRBV2, the J gene TRBJ1-5; tentative D call: TRBD1 (5 bases). Trimming took 2 bases from V and 6 from J, leaving 11 bases between them. Germline CDR1 reads SNHLY; CDR2 reads FYNNEI. CDR3 size: 14 residues. The CDR3 coding sequence is TGTGCCAGCAGTGAAAAGCGGGGGTTTCAGCCCCAGCATTTT. Its protein is CASSEKRGFQPQHF.

The gene calls are TRBV18 and TRBJ1-1, with D tentatively TRBD1 (6 bases). The CDR3 is 16 amino acids. Germline V gives CDR1 KGHSH, CDR2 LQKENI. V lost 4 bases and J 4 bases, leaving 19 bases between the germline ends. CDR3 sequence: CASSQDSPHLGTEAFF. CDR3 bases: TGTGCCAGCTCACAGGACAGCCCCCATTTGGGCACTGAAGCTTTCTTT.

The chain links TRBV10-1 to TRBJ2-7, with D maybe TRBD2 (5 bases). Trimming stripped 2 bases from V and 6 bases from J, with 17 bases between. The CDR3 runs 15 residues. Germline V gives CDR1 WNHNN, CDR2 SYGVQD (reference sequence). CDR3 in DNA: TGCGCCAGCAGTGAGGACCGGGCGGAGGTGCGCGAGCAGTACTTC. It codes for CASSEDRAEVREQYF.

The genes are TRBV5-1 and TRBJ2-1, with D possibly matching TRBD2 (5 bases). Germline-derived CDR1 and CDR2 are SGHRS and YFSETQ. This CDR3 is built from 15 residues. The germline V and J ends were trimmed by 2 bases and 0 bases, with 9 bases remaining between them. CDR3 residues: CASSFEGTSYNEQFF. CDR3 in DNA: TGCGCCAGCAGCTTCGAGGGAACCTCCTACAATGAGCAGTTCTTC.

This chain connects TRBV11-3 to TRBJ2-7; D is possibly TRBD2 (5 bases). Germline V lookup: CDR1 SGHNT, CDR2 YENEEA. This CDR3 spans 13 amino acids. Trimming pared 4 bases from V and 3 bases from J, leaving 10 bases between. The chain's CDR3 is CASSSHRGYEQYF. CDR3 in DNA: TGTGCCAGCAGCTCTCACCGGGGCTACGAGCAGTACTTC.

The J gene is TRBJ2-3, the V gene TRBV6-5; possibly TRBD2 for D (7 bases). The germline V gene has CDR1 MNHEY and CDR2 SVGAGI. The CDR3 has 13 amino acids. V was clipped by 6 bases and J by 2 bases, with 9 bases between them. CDR3 region: CASRRGPTDTQYF. Here the CDR3 DNA reads TGTGCCAGCAGGCGGGGGCCCACAGATACGCAGTATTTT.

The gene calls are TRBV10-3 and TRBJ2-5; TRBD2 aligns across 7 bases. The CDR3 is made up of 15 amino acids. CDR1 and CDR2 from the germline V gene are ENHRY and SYGVKD. The V gene end was trimmed by 6 bases and the J gene end by 3 bases; junction bases not matched to a gene: 10. CDR3 sequence: CAISPRAGVEETQYF. The DNA of the CDR3 is TGTGCCATCAGCCCGCGGGCGGGAGTTGAAGAGACCCAGTACTTC.

DNA of the CDR3: TGTGCCACTCAGGGGGCTGGAAATCAGCCCCAGCATTTT. As protein: CATQGAGNQPQHF. The rearrangement uses TRBV10-3 and TRBJ1-5; 8 bases line up with TRBD1. Germline V gives CDR1 ENHRY, CDR2 SYGVKD. CDR3 length: 13 residues. The J segment lost 4 bases and the V segment lost 10 bases, leaving 6 bases of the junction unmatched.

The chain has TRBV4-1 and TRBJ1-5; D call uncertain. The CDR3 runs 16 residues. Trimming left V 0 bases short and J 1 base short, with 10 bases between. Germline CDR1 is MGHRA and CDR2 is YSYEKL. In DNA, the CDR3 is TGCGCCAGCAGCCAAGATGGGAGAGGGAGCAATCAGCCCCAGCATTTT. It codes for CASSQDGRGSNQPQHF.

The V gene is TRBV7-6, the J gene TRBJ2-7, with 9 bases matching TRBD1. The ends lost 4 bases at V and 6 bases at J; junction bases unmatched: 7. Germline loops: CDR1 SGHVS, CDR2 FNYEAQ. The CDR3 runs to 14 residues. CDR3 region: CASSYRDRVSEQYF. The CDR3, as DNA: TGTGCCAGCAGCTACCGGGACAGGGTTTCCGAGCAGTACTTC.

V is TRBV7-9 and J is TRBJ1-4, with 9 positions matching TRBD1. The CDR3 is 15 residues long. Germline V gene lookup returns CDR1 SEHNR and CDR2 FQNEAQ (reference sequence). The J segment lost 4 bases and the V segment lost 5 bases, leaving 5 bases of the junction unmatched. The CDR3 sequence: CASSSNRGRNEKLFF. CDR3 nucleotides: TGTGCCAGCAGCAGCAACAGGGGGCGTAATGAAAAACTGTTTTTT. The complete variable domain, with remaining parts taken from reference TRBV7-9 and TRBJ1-4, reads DTGVSQNPRHKITKRGQNVTFRCDPISEHNRLYWYRQTLGQGPEFLTYFQNEAQLEKSRLLSDRFSAERPKGSFSTLEIQRTEQGDSAMYLCASSSNRGRNEKLFFGSGTQLSVL.

The rearrangement joins TRBV16 to TRBJ1-2; 11 positions agree with TRBD1. The CDR3 covers 16 residues. CDR1 KGHSY and CDR2 FQNENV come from the germline V gene. J lost 10 bases, V lost 4 bases, and 14 bases had no gene match. CDR3 nucleotide sequence: TGTGCCAGCAGCCCTTTCGGACAGGGGGCAAAGCGCGACTACACCTTC. This sequence encodes CASSPFGQGAKRDYTF.

The genes are TRBV9 and TRBJ2-5; no clear D. The V end was cut by 4 bases, the J end by 1 base, with 14 bases between. The V gene's germline CDR1 is SGDLS and CDR2 YYNGEE. The length of the CDR3 is 15 residues. The CDR3 region has the DNA TGTGCCAGCAGCCCGTTGCCGAGCATCCAAGAGACCCAGTACTTC. It codes for CASSPLPSIQETQYF.

The V gene is TRBV28, the J gene TRBJ2-2; TRBD2 aligns across 12 bases. Germline V gene lookup returns CDR1 MDHEN and CDR2 SYDVKM. J gave up 0 bases and V 4 bases, and 9 bases lay outside the gene matches. The CDR3 spans 19 residues. The CDR3 coding sequence is TGTGCCAGCAGTTCCGGGGGACTAGCGGGTCCTGCGAACACCGGGGAGCTGTTTTTT. Translating gives CASSSGGLAGPANTGELFF.

The genes are TRBV7-3 and TRBJ2-5, with TRBD2 matching 11 bases. The V and J ends lost 4 bases and 5 bases, in that order; junction bases with no gene match: 9. The CDR3 contains 16 residues. Germline assignment: CDR1 SGHTA and CDR2 FQGTGA. The DNA of the CDR3 is TGTGCCAGCAGCTCCCTTGTAGCGGGGGGGCGGGAGACCCAGTACTTC. Translating gives CASSSLVAGGRETQYF.